This T cell receptor (beta chain) was profiled in a study of blood T cell repertoires in COVID-19. Libraries were prepared by immunoSEQ multiplex PCR; TCRdb keeps only in-frame clonotypes and omits some of them. The sample contains over 200,000 clones, 86% of which appear only once. Those who participated ranged in age from roughly 18 to 100 years and resided in about two dozen US areas. Recovered Cohort 3 donors showed two negative PCRs, clearance, or symptom resolution. Germline V CDR1 and CDR2: KGHSH, LQKENI. This CDR3 contains 14 residues. Trimming took 3 bases from V and 1 from J; bases not matched to a gene: 2.

The receptor comes from a man aged 18-30 years who had recovered from COVID-19. The chain has TRBV18 and TRBJ1-1, with TRBD1 identical over 7 bases. What was sequenced was PBMCs or T cells enriched from blood (not recorded which). The CDR3, as DNA: TGTGCCAGCTCACCTGGACAGGCGAACACTGAAGCTTTCTTT. As protein: CASSPGQANTEAFF.